The clone carrying this T cell receptor (beta chain) occurred a few times. This sample is part of a study of blood T cell repertoires in COVID-19. Assay used: immunoSEQ multiplex PCR; TCRdb lists only in-frame clones, some missing. The sample holds some 290,000 clones; roughly 87% are singletons and the top ten take over 2%. This CDR3 region has 16 residues. Germline V gene data show CDR1 as SGHVS and CDR2 as FQNEAQ. Trimming pared 7 bases from V and 0 bases from J, leaving 17 bases between. V usage is TRBV7-8 and J usage is TRBJ2-3; D is possibly TRBD1 (5 bases). The sample consisted of peripheral blood. This clonotype was obtained from a woman aged 45-65 years who had recovered from COVID-19. DNA for the CDR3: TGTGCCAGCACCCTCAAGGTGCCAGGGAGCACAGATACGCAGTATTTT. Translating it yields CASTLKVPGSTDTQYF.